Each of the 25 T cell receptor beta chains below was sequenced from the same sample in a study of cytomegalovirus exposure and HLA in healthy donors. Measured with immunoSEQ multiplex PCR; TCRdb has only the in-frame clones, and not every one. This table holds 150,000 to 200,000 clones, about 82% found once. Input material: PBMCs. The receptors originated from a woman younger than 30 in good health and CMV-seronegative.

The CDR3 nucleotides are TGCGCCAGCAGCCAAGAATTGGGACAGGGGTATTCCGAGCAGTACTTC. It encodes CASSQELGQGYSEQYF. The rearrangement links TRBV4-1 to TRBJ2-7, with 10 bases fitting TRBD1. Germline CDR1 reads MGHRA; CDR2 reads YSYEKL. Unmatched junction bases numbered 8, after V lost 0 bases and J lost 6 bases. CDR3 size: 16 residues.

The V gene is TRBV6-5, the J gene TRBJ1-5; 8 bases are shared with TRBD1. Germline CDR1 and CDR2: MNHEY and SVGAGI. CDR3 size: 15 residues. Trimming at V came to 6 bases and at J to 4 bases, leaving 8 bases not matched to a gene. CDR3 amino acids: CASRVSGTGNQPQHF. The CDR3 DNA follows: TGTGCCAGCAGAGTTTCCGGGACAGGTAATCAGCCCCAGCATTTT.

The chain carries TRBV27 and TRBJ2-1; 8 positions agree with TRBD2. Losses at the gene ends were 8 bases for V and 3 bases for J; bases not matched to a gene: 3. Per the germline V gene, CDR1 is MNHEY and CDR2 is SMNVEV (reference sequence). The CDR3 sequence is 13 residues long. CDR3 sequence: CASSREGYNEQFF. The CDR3 coding sequence is TGTGCCAGCTCACGGGAGGGCTACAATGAGCAGTTCTTC.

The chain carries TRBV5-4 and TRBJ2-1; 8 bases are shared with TRBD1. V lost 5 bases and J lost 2; bases outside the gene matches: 6. This CDR3 has 15 residues. Germline CDR1 is SGHNT and CDR2 is YYREEE (reference sequence). The CDR3, as DNA: TGTGCCAGCAGTTCTGCGGACAGGGCCTACAATGAGCAGTTCTTC. Amino acid sequence: CASSSADRAYNEQFF.

The chain is built from TRBV7-9 and TRBJ2-3; TRBD2 matches 8 bases. Germline V gives CDR1 SEHNR, CDR2 FQNEAQ (reference sequence). Germline trimming cut 10 bases from V and 6 bases from J; bases unmatched to any gene: 3. There are 11 residues in the CDR3. In DNA form, the CDR3 reads TGTGCCACCCGACTAGCGGATACGCAGTATTTT. Amino acid sequence: CATRLADTQYF.

This chain connects TRBV28 to TRBJ1-4; TRBD1 is a possible D gene (6 bases). Germline values: CDR1 MDHEN, CDR2 SYDVKM. Trimming took 6 bases from V and 8 from J, leaving 22 bases between them. The CDR3 consists of 16 residues. CDR3 sequence (DNA): TGTGCCAGCAGCCCGGGGGGCAGGGGCATTTGGGAAAAACTGTTTTTT. The encoded protein is CASSPGGRGIWEKLFF.

V usage is TRBV7-9 and J usage is TRBJ2-5, with 8 nucleotides matching TRBD2. CDR1 is SEHNR, CDR2 FQNEAQ, per germline (reference sequence). J was trimmed by 4 bases and V by 6 bases; bases with no gene match: 4. The CDR3 totals 13 residues. The CDR3 DNA reads TGTGCCAGCAGAACGGGAGGGGGAGAGACCCAGTACTTC. Its translation is CASRTGGGETQYF.

This chain joins TRBV11-3 and TRBJ2-2; TRBD1 aligns across 11 bases. The V segment lost 4 bases and the J segment 6 bases; nucleotides outside the gene matches: 16. The CDR3 has 19 amino acids. Germline CDR1 reads SGHNT; CDR2 reads YENEEA. The CDR3 DNA sequence: TGTGCCAGCAGCTATACTAACCTACCCGGACAGGGGGCCTCCGGGGAGCTGTTTTTT. This gives the protein CASSYTNLPGQGASGELFF.

This sequence joins TRBV6-1 and TRBJ2-7; weak D call: TRBD2 (5 bases). Per germline, CDR1 MNHNS and CDR2 SASEGT. Trimming removed 8 bases from V and 1 base from J, with 18 bases in between. The CDR3 is 15 residues long. CDR3 nucleotide sequence: TGTGCCAGCTGGGCTCGGGGATCACTATCCTACGAGCAGTACTTC. This sequence encodes CASWARGSLSYEQYF.

V and J are TRBV7-9 and TRBJ1-1, with 7 bases fitting TRBD1. Unmatched junction bases numbered 13, after V lost 4 bases and J lost 5 bases. This CDR3 is 16 amino acids long. Germline lookup yields CDR1 SEHNR and CDR2 FQNEAQ (reference sequence). CDR3 sequence reads: CASSSQVQGVWTEAFF. The CDR3 nucleotides are TGTGCCAGCAGCTCTCAGGTGCAGGGGGTATGGACTGAAGCTTTCTTT.

Regarding this clone: At one boundary the junction diverges from the germline segment, which might be a read error. V usage is TRBV27 and J usage is TRBJ2-7; tentative D call: TRBD2 (5 bases). The CDR3 is 13 amino acids. Per germline, CDR1 MNHEY and CDR2 SMNVEV (reference sequence). In DNA form, the CDR3 reads TGTGCCAGCAGCCTGTCCTCGACGACCCGAGGGCTCTTC. Its translation: CASSLSSTTRGLF.

This clone is a singleton in its sample. V and J are TRBV25-1 and TRBJ2-7, with a possible D match to TRBD1 (6 bases). The germline V gene encodes CDR1 MGHDK and CDR2 SYGVNS. V lost 4 bases and J lost 2, with 12 bases in between. CDR3 length equals 14 residues. The CDR3 loop is CASSAYRAPYEQYF. CDR3 bases: TGTGCCAGCAGTGCTTACAGGGCGCCCTACGAGCAGTACTTC.

The chain couples TRBV19 to TRBJ1-2, with D unresolved. Trimming shortened V by 3 bases and J by 8 bases, and 22 bases separated the two germline ends. This CDR3 spans 16 amino acids. The germline V gene encodes CDR1 LNHDA and CDR2 SQIVND (reference sequence). The CDR3 nucleotides are TGTGCCAGTAGTATGCCAGTCGTCAGCCCTGGGAGGGGCTACACCTTC. It specifies CASSMPVVSPGRGYTF.

Only a few counts were recorded for this clone. The rearrangement uses TRBV11-3 and TRBJ2-7; 9 bases line up with TRBD2. The CDR3 has 13 residues. CDR1 and CDR2 from the germline V gene are SGHNT and YENEEA. Germline trimming cut 4 bases from V and 5 bases from J; bases unmatched to any gene: 3. The CDR3 protein is CASSSGLAHEQYF. CDR3 bases: TGTGCCAGCAGCTCGGGACTAGCTCACGAGCAGTACTTC.

V and J are TRBV2 and TRBJ1-1; 7 nucleotides agree with TRBD1. Germline V gene lookup returns CDR1 SNHLY and CDR2 FYNNEI. J lost 0 bases, V lost 10 bases, and 5 bases had no gene match. The CDR3 loop spans 13 amino acids. The chain's CDR3 is CATQGQMNTEAFF. In DNA, the CDR3 is TGTGCCACCCAGGGACAGATGAACACTGAAGCTTTCTTT.

The V call is TRBV27, the J call TRBJ2-3; 11 bases map to TRBD2. The J segment lost 0 bases and the V segment lost 4 bases, leaving 15 bases of the junction unmatched. The CDR3 totals 20 residues. The V gene's germline CDR1 is MNHEY and CDR2 SMNVEV (reference sequence). The CDR3 loop reads CASSYGVAGGPGLSTDTQYF. CDR3 coding DNA: TGTGCCAGCAGTTATGGGGTAGCGGGAGGGCCCGGTCTCAGCACAGATACGCAGTATTTT.

Note on this clone: A read error may be the cause here, since a much bigger clone is one base away. The V gene is TRBV6-4, the J gene TRBJ1-1; TRBD1 matches 7 bases. Trimming removed 2 bases from V and 3 bases from J; junction bases left unmatched: 0. The CDR3 spans 13 residues. The germline V gene encodes CDR1 MRHNA and CDR2 SNTAGT. CDR3 nucleotides: TGTGCCAGCAGTGACAGGGGGCACACTGAAGCTTTCTTT. This gives the protein CASSDRGHTEAFF.

This clone was picked up a small number of times. The chain joins TRBV18 to TRBJ1-3; 9 bases are a match to TRBD1. CDR1 and CDR2 from the germline V gene are KGHSH and LQKENI. The CDR3 is 17 residues long. The junction had 10 bases not matched to a gene; V was cut back by 3 bases and J by 4 bases. DNA for the CDR3: TGTGCCAGCTCACCGATCTCAACAGGGGGCGTCGGAAACACCATATATTTT. Amino acids: CASSPISTGGVGNTIYF.

The chain couples TRBV2 to TRBJ2-7; no clear D. CDR1 is SNHLY and CDR2 is FYNNEI in the germline V gene. Deletions cut 1 base from V and 4 bases from J, with 14 bases between. This CDR3 contains 15 residues. The CDR3 nucleotides are TGTGCCAGCAGTGAAGGTGGCAGTGGCAGGTACGAGCAGTACTTC. This encodes CASSEGGSGRYEQYF.

The chain recombines TRBV2 with TRBJ1-3; 8 bases fit TRBD1. V gave up 3 bases and J gave up 2 bases; unmatched junction bases: 6. CDR1 is SNHLY and CDR2 is FYNNEI in the germline V gene. The CDR3 runs 16 residues. This CDR3 is CASSEGPGGAGNTIYF. The CDR3 DNA reads TGTGCCAGCAGTGAGGGCCCAGGGGGCGCTGGAAACACCATATATTTT.

This chain links TRBV15 with TRBJ1-4; TRBD1 might be the D (5 bases). Germline CDR1 reads LNHNV; CDR2 reads YYDKDF (reference sequence). The CDR3 contains 13 residues. The V gene lost 5 bases and the J gene lost 3 bases, with 7 bases spanning the gap. The CDR3 DNA reads TGTGCCACCAGCCAGGGCCCTAATGAAAAACTGTTTTTT. This gives the protein CATSQGPNEKLFF.

V usage is TRBV9 and J usage is TRBJ1-1, with D tentatively TRBD1 (5 bases). Germline lookup yields CDR1 SGDLS and CDR2 YYNGEE. Trimming took off 2 bases at V and 3 bases at J, with 11 bases between the two ends. The CDR3 totals 14 residues. The CDR3 coding sequence is TGTGCCAGCAGCGTTTCTTCAGGGTACACTGAAGCTTTCTTT. It codes for CASSVSSGYTEAFF.

The chain recombines TRBV4-1 with TRBJ1-1; TRBD1 agrees at 9 bases. CDR3 length: 18 amino acids. Trimming took 3 bases from V and 0 from J; bases not matched to a gene: 11. Germline CDR1 reads MGHRA; CDR2 reads YSYEKL. This CDR3 reads CASSQGTGGAFLNTEAFF. In nucleotides, the CDR3 is TGCGCCAGCAGCCAGGGCACAGGGGGCGCGTTCCTGAACACTGAAGCTTTCTTT.

This clone counts as medium-sized. The chain carries TRBV9 and TRBJ1-3; D is uncertain. CDR1 and CDR2 (germline): SGDLS, YYNGEE. The CDR3 has 15 residues. The V gene lost 4 bases and the J gene lost 4 bases, with 15 bases spanning the gap. CDR3 loop: CASSLGRGRGNTIYF. In DNA form, the CDR3 reads TGTGCCAGCAGCTTAGGCCGAGGGAGAGGAAACACCATATATTTT.

The chain is built from TRBV19 and TRBJ1-5, with TRBD1 as a possible D gene (5 bases). This CDR3 contains 16 residues. V was cut by 0 bases and J by 3 bases, with 12 bases left in between. The germline V gene encodes CDR1 LNHDA and CDR2 SQIVND (reference sequence). CDR3 sequence: CASSIDDSEANQPQHF. For the CDR3, the DNA is TGTGCCAGTAGTATAGACGACAGCGAGGCCAATCAGCCCCAGCATTTT.